This T cell receptor beta chain emerged from a study of draining lymph node invasion in breast cancer (dated by TCRdb to between 2020 and 2021). With regard to the full study: In a separate targeted assay, sorted memory regulatory T cells and memory conventional CD4 T cells were compared across breast cancer tissues by bulk TCR-beta CDR3 sequencing. From each patient, matched non-invaded and tumor-invaded tumor-draining lymph nodes and the primary tumor were collected, and both Treg and Tconv subsets were profiled. The separate targeted TCR sequencing covered lymph nodes from 5 or 6 patients, with primary tumors sequenced for three of those patients. The paper as a whole reports these results and caveats: Whether Treg conversion occurred in a given organ or whether converted Tregs recirculated between nodes and tumor could not be resolved from the data. The tumor top-100 clone tracking analysis could be carried out in only a couple of patients. Shared TCRs between Treg and Tconv subsets were considered suggestive but not proof of common clonal origin. Within each tissue, roughly 14-25% of Treg TCRs were also found among Tconvs, a result interpreted as suggesting peripheral Treg induction. Detection of some of the top 100 tumor clones in both invaded and non-invaded nodes suggests recirculation between tumor and draining nodes. In the targeted TCR-seq data, Tregs appeared to be more clonally expanded than Tconvs in all tissues, and lower diversity was found for both subsets in tumor than in lymph nodes.

The method was bulk RNA-seq. These reads were obtained on an Illumina HiSeq 2500. The authors processed their data as follows. CDR3 sequences in the separate targeted TCR-seq dataset were extracted from raw reads and quantified using MiXCR version 2.1.5 with default parameters. Each TCR-beta clone in the separate targeted TCR-seq dataset was defined by the V gene, J gene and CDR3 sequence taken together. In the separate targeted TCR-seq dataset, clones with fewer than three counts were removed, then only the 90% most strongly expressed clones per sample were retained. In the separate targeted TCR-seq dataset, Treg-Tconv overlap was calculated per tissue as the number of shared clones divided by the total number of Treg clones, multiplied by 100. In-frame beta chains were kept once TCRdb had trimmed the public reads at Q25 with fastp and called clones with MiXCR. Each entry is one CDR3 protein sequence, shown with its most common DNA and genes. None of the V and J calls come from the authors' own analysis; TCRdb made them. The sample contains over a thousand distinct CDR3 sequences, 63% of them found a single time. The ten largest clones capture 7% to 8% of the sample.

CD4+ CD45RA- CD25- cells were sorted as memory conventional CD4 T cells. Before staining and sorting, a Miltenyi Pan T Cell isolation kit was used to pre-enrich the T cells. Immunohistochemistry for estrogen receptor, progesterone receptor, HER2 and Ki-67 was used to characterize the primary tumors. Within a few hours after surgery, the fresh surgical tissue was processed by cutting it into small fragments. The tissue fragments were digested enzymatically for 15 to 25 minutes with Liberase TL plus DNase and were then passed through a 40-micrometer strainer. After DAPI live/dead staining, sorting was performed on a BD FACS Aria II with about 96-99% purity. Sorted cells were lysed in TCL buffer, and RNA was purified with a Norgen Single Cell RNA purification kit including DNase treatment. For this clonotype: Its cognate antigen has yet to be identified. No much larger clone exists at a distance of one base, and base qualities are not known.

The source material was sorted memory CD4+ effector T cells from the tumor. Taken with the paper, the label for cell subset or site translates to: CD45RA-negative sorted CD4+ T cells (memory Tconv or effector/memory Treg). This receptor was obtained from a female donor with luminal breast cancer.

The CDR3 sequence is CASRVHGPNEKLFF. The DNA is as follows: TGTGCCAGCAGGGTCCACGGACCCAATGAAAAACTGTTTTTT. The chain was built from TRBV25-1 and TRBJ1-4; no D segment can be confidently identified. Reading from cysteine to phenylalanine, the CDR3 counts 14 amino acids. Just CDR3 DNA is preserved here, 42 bases in frame from base 1. V was cut back by 6 bases and J by 5 bases, leaving a gap of 13 bases between them. The germline V gene supplies CDR1 MGHDK and CDR2 SYGVNS. Supplemented by the reference TRBV25-1 and TRBJ1-4 proteins around the CDR3, the complete variable domain is EADIYQTPRYLVIGTGKKITLECSQTMGHDKMYWYQQDPGMELHLIHYSYGVNSTEKGDLSSESTVSRIRTEHFPLTLESARPSHTSQYLCASRVHGPNEKLFFGSGTQLSVL.